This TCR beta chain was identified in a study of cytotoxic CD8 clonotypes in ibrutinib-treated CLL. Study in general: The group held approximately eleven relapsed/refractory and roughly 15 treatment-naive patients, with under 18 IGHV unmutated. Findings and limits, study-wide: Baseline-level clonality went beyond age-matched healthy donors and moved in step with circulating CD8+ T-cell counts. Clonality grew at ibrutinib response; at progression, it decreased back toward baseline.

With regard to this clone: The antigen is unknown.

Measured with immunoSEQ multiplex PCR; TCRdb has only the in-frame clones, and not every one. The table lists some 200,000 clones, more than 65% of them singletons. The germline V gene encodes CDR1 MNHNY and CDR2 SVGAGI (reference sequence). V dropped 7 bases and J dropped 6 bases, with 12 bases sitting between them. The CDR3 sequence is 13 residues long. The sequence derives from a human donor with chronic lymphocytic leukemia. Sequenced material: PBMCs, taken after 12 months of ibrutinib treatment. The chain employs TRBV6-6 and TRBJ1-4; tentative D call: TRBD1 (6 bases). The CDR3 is CASTINRDEKLFF. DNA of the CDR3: TGTGCCAGCACAATAAACAGGGATGAAAAACTGTTTTTT.